Following are 25 T cell receptor beta chains from one sample sequenced in a study of blood T cell repertoires in COVID-19. Measured with immunoSEQ multiplex PCR; TCRdb has only the in-frame clones, and not every one. The sample consists of more than 95,000 clones, more than 75% of them appearing once. Sample: peripheral blood. The receptors come from a human donor in a cohort sampled during active COVID-19.

This clone was seen a single time. V gene TRBV5-8 combines with J gene TRBJ2-1; tentative D call: TRBD1 (6 bases). The CDR3 length is 17 residues. V was shortened by 2 bases and J by 5 bases, with 20 bases between the two germline ends. Germline V gene sequence: CDR1 SGHTS, CDR2 YDEGEE. The CDR3 DNA sequence: TGTGCCAGCAGCTTTAATACGGGACACTTACCTAACAATGAGCAGTTCTTC. Protein product: CASSFNTGHLPNNEQFF. The full variable domain, with the rest looked up from reference TRBV5-8 and TRBJ2-1, is EAGVTQSPTHLIKTRGQQATLRCSPISGHTSVYWYQQALGLGLQFLLWYDEGEERNRGNFPPRFSGRQFPNYSSELNVNALELEDSALYLCASSFNTGHLPNNEQFFGPGTRLTVL.

V and J are TRBV2 and TRBJ1-1, with 9 nucleotides matching TRBD1. Germline lookup yields CDR1 SNHLY and CDR2 FYNNEI. This CDR3 is 15 amino acids long. J gave up 7 bases and V 4 bases, and 10 bases lay outside the gene matches. CDR3 DNA sequence: TGTGCCAGCAGTGTATTGGGACAGGGAGTGGGTGAAGCTTTCTTT. Amino acid sequence: CASSVLGQGVGEAFF.

The V call is TRBV11-2, the J call TRBJ2-3; D possibly corresponds to TRBD2 (5 bases). V lost 5 bases and J lost 3, with 15 bases in between. CDR1 is SGHAT and CDR2 is FQNNGV in the germline V gene. There are 15 residues in the CDR3. CDR3 loop: CASSPRAGGTDTQYF. The CDR3 DNA sequence: TGTGCCAGCAGCCCGCGGGCGGGCGGGACAGATACGCAGTATTTT.

The V and J genes are TRBV27 and TRBJ1-5, with D maybe TRBD1 (6 bases). This CDR3 spans 14 amino acids. V shed 2 bases and J shed 2 bases, with 7 bases lying between them. Germline loops: CDR1 MNHEY, CDR2 SMNVEV (reference sequence). CDR3: CASSLAGGNQPQHF. The CDR3 DNA reads as TGTGCCAGCAGTTTAGCAGGGGGCAATCAGCCCCAGCATTTT.

V is TRBV28 and J is TRBJ2-7, with D maybe TRBD2 (5 bases). Trimming removed 5 bases at V and 7 bases at J, with 15 bases between. This CDR3 has 13 amino acids. The germline gives CDR1 MDHEN, CDR2 SYDVKM. The CDR3 is CASSPSPTGEQYF. For the CDR3, the DNA is TGTGCCAGCAGTCCTTCCCCCACGGGGGAGCAGTACTTC.

The chain employs TRBV6-6 and TRBJ1-6, with 10 nucleotides matching TRBD1. The CDR3 is made up of 15 amino acids. The germline V gene encodes CDR1 MNHNY and CDR2 SVGAGI (reference sequence). Trimming cost V 5 bases and J 7 bases; bases outside gene matches: 5. In DNA, the CDR3 is TGTGCCAGCAGTCCGGGACAGGGGCAAAATTCACCCCTCCACTTT. It encodes CASSPGQGQNSPLHF.

This rearrangement joins TRBV30 to TRBJ1-2; TRBD1 matches at 12 bases. The germline CDR1 and CDR2 sequences are GTSNPN and SVGIG (reference sequence). The CDR3 extends over 17 amino acids. The J segment lost 2 bases and the V segment lost 5 bases, leaving 12 bases of the junction unmatched. The CDR3 nucleotides are TGTGCCTGGTCCTACCGGGACAGGGGGCGCCGGAACTATGGCTACACCTTC. Residues: CAWSYRDRGRRNYGYTF.

The CDR3 sequence is CASSVGTSAGREQYF. The CDR3 DNA reads as TGTGCCAGCAGTGTCGGGACTAGCGCCGGCCGCGAGCAGTACTTC. The rearrangement joins TRBV2 to TRBJ2-7, with 10 bases identical to TRBD2. Germline V CDR1 and CDR2: SNHLY, FYNNEI. The CDR3 loop spans 15 amino acids. V lost 4 bases and J lost 6; bases outside the gene matches: 9.

The chain has TRBV6-4 and TRBJ1-2; D remains ambiguous. The V and J ends lost 4 bases and 0 bases respectively, with 21 bases between them. The CDR3 extends over 18 amino acids. The V gene's germline CDR1 is MRHNA and CDR2 SNTAGT. The CDR3 DNA is TGTGCCAGCAGTGCAAATTACCTGACCGTCCTAGCTAACTATGGCTACACCTTC. It is translated as CASSANYLTVLANYGYTF.

This clone was recorded only once. In DNA form, the CDR3 reads TGTGCCAGCACCAGAACTAGCGTCTCCTACAATGAGCAGTTCTTC. It specifies CASTRTSVSYNEQFF. This rearrangement joins TRBV11-2 to TRBJ2-1; 7 bases line up with TRBD2. This CDR3 contains 15 residues. Unmatched junction bases numbered 6, after V lost 7 bases and J lost 0 bases. The V gene's germline CDR1 is SGHAT and CDR2 FQNNGV. Supplemented by reference TRBV11-2 and TRBJ2-1, the full variable domain reads EAGVAQSPRYKIIEKRQSVAFWCNPISGHATLYWYQQILGQGPKLLIQFQNNGVVDDSQLPKDRFSAERLKGVDSTLKIQPAKLEDSAVYLCASTRTSVSYNEQFFGPGTRLTVL.

This chain connects TRBV6-5 to TRBJ2-3, with a possible D match to TRBD1 (5 bases). V was clipped by 2 bases and J by 4 bases, with 10 bases between them. CDR3 length equals 14 residues. Germline CDR1 MNHEY, CDR2 SVGAGI. As DNA, the CDR3 is TGTGCCAGCAGTTACCGGCAAGGGGCAGATACGCAGTATTTT. It encodes CASSYRQGADTQYF.

The V gene is TRBV4-2, the J gene TRBJ2-1, with 10 bases aligning to TRBD2. The germline V gene has CDR1 LGHNA and CDR2 YNFKEQ. After removal of 0 bases from V and 4 bases from J, the junction contained 9 bases not matched to a gene. The CDR3 sequence is 18 residues long. The chain's CDR3 is CASSQDRGTSGTYNEQFF. In nucleotides, the CDR3 is TGTGCCAGCAGCCAAGATCGAGGTACTAGCGGGACATACAATGAGCAGTTCTTC.

V usage is TRBV4-1 and J usage is TRBJ2-7; possibly TRBD2 for D (7 bases). Germline V lookup: CDR1 MGHRA, CDR2 YSYEKL. V dropped 0 bases and J dropped 4 bases, with 19 bases sitting between them. The CDR3 spans 17 residues. CDR3 sequence reads: CASSQDEGGPRVYEQYF. In nucleotides, the CDR3 is TGCGCCAGCAGCCAAGACGAGGGGGGGCCCAGGGTATACGAGCAGTACTTC.

This chain connects TRBV29-1 to TRBJ2-3; D may be TRBD2 (7 bases). Germline CDR1 SQVTM, CDR2 ANQGSEA. Trimming left V 8 bases short and J 3 bases short, with 15 bases between. The CDR3 is 13 amino acids. The CDR3 loop reads CSTGTGGTDTQYF. The CDR3 nucleotides read TGCAGCACAGGGACGGGGGGTACAGATACGCAGTATTTT.

The CDR3 sequence: CASVLTGTYEQYF. CDR3 sequence (DNA): TGTGCCAGCGTACTGACAGGGACCTACGAGCAGTACTTC. The V gene is TRBV7-2, the J gene TRBJ2-7; 7 bases align to TRBD1. The CDR3 is made up of 13 amino acids. V shed 8 bases and J 2 bases; nucleotides not matched to a gene: 6. The germline V gene encodes CDR1 SGHTA and CDR2 FQGNSA.

V and J are TRBV5-5 and TRBJ2-7; 8 nucleotides align to TRBD2. The CDR3 is 16 amino acids. Germline values: CDR1 SGHKS, CDR2 YYEKEE (reference sequence). V dropped 0 bases and J dropped 3; count of bases not matched to a gene: 8. CDR3 in amino acids: CASSLDRREALYEQYF. The CDR3 DNA reads as TGTGCCAGCAGCTTGGACCGGCGGGAGGCCCTCTACGAGCAGTACTTC.

This clone was detected only once. V usage is TRBV24-1 and J usage is TRBJ1-5, with 7 bases fitting TRBD1. Trimming took 9 bases from V and 1 from J; bases not matched to a gene: 2. Germline CDR1 KGHDR, CDR2 SFDVKD. This CDR3 region has 13 residues. CDR3 bases: TGTGCCACCGGACAGGCCAGCAATCAGCCCCAGCATTTT. This translates into CATGQASNQPQHF.

The chain carries TRBV7-9 and TRBJ1-5; TRBD1 agrees at 10 bases. Germline CDR1 SEHNR, CDR2 FQNEAQ (reference sequence). CDR3 length: 15 amino acids. With 5 bases clipped from V and 2 bases from J, the junction kept 3 bases outside the gene matches. CDR3 protein: CASSAGQGGNQPQHF. The CDR3 DNA sequence: TGTGCCAGCAGCGCAGGACAGGGGGGCAATCAGCCCCAGCATTTT.

V usage is TRBV28 and J usage is TRBJ1-1; D gene unclear. Germline V gene sequence: CDR1 MDHEN, CDR2 SYDVKM. The V and J ends lost 4 bases and 0 bases respectively, with 12 bases between them. The CDR3 is made up of 15 amino acids. CDR3 sequence (DNA): TGTGCCAGCAGTTCCCCCAGAGGAATGAACACTGAAGCTTTCTTT. This sequence encodes CASSSPRGMNTEAFF.

The chain couples TRBV5-1 to TRBJ1-1; D is perhaps TRBD1 (6 bases). V dropped 4 bases and J dropped 1 base, with 14 bases sitting between them. The V gene's germline CDR1 is SGHRS and CDR2 YFSETQ. The CDR3 has 15 residues. CDR3 DNA sequence: TGCGCCAGCAGCACGGACAGTATGAAGAACACTGAAGCTTTCTTT. This translates into CASSTDSMKNTEAFF.

The chain carries TRBV5-1 and TRBJ1-1; D unresolved. This CDR3 spans 16 amino acids. Trimming pared 0 bases from V and 3 bases from J, leaving 15 bases between. CDR1 SGHRS and CDR2 YFSETQ come from the germline V gene. This CDR3 reads CASSLAKTAEDTEAFF. Here the CDR3 DNA reads TGCGCCAGCAGCTTGGCCAAGACCGCAGAGGACACTGAAGCTTTCTTT. The variable domain in full, with the rest retrieved from reference TRBV5-1 and TRBJ1-1, is KAGVTQTPRYLIKTRGQQVTLSCSPISGHRSVSWYQQTPGQGLQFLFEYFSETQRNKGNFPGRFSGRQFSNSRSEMNVSTLELGDSALYLCASSLAKTAEDTEAFFGQGTRLTVV.

The CDR3 DNA reads as TGTGCCAGCAGTGATAGTGGTAGCTCCTACAATGAGCAGTTCTTC. Translated: CASSDSGSSYNEQFF. The chain links TRBV6-1 to TRBJ2-1; D is unclear. Germline loops: CDR1 MNHNS, CDR2 SASEGT. Trimming pared 3 bases from V and 0 bases from J, leaving 9 bases between. This CDR3 contains 15 residues.

This chain joins TRBV7-6 and TRBJ2-7; 8 positions match TRBD1. The CDR3 length is 16 residues. Unmatched junction bases numbered 12, after V lost 5 bases and J lost 3 bases. Germline V gene data show CDR1 as SGHVS and CDR2 as FNYEAQ. The DNA for the CDR3 is TGTGCCAGCAGCCGCAGCTTGGACAGGGTCATCTACGAGCAGTACTTC. Translating it yields CASSRSLDRVIYEQYF.

The chain uses TRBV5-1 and TRBJ2-6; TRBD1 aligns across 11 bases. The germline V gene has CDR1 SGHRS and CDR2 YFSETQ. The CDR3 sequence is 21 residues long. Trimming took 4 bases from V and 1 from J; bases not matched to a gene: 16. The CDR3 loop reads CASSQKDRGRESVSGANVLTF. CDR3 in DNA: TGCGCCAGCAGCCAAAAGGACAGGGGGCGCGAGTCTGTTTCTGGGGCCAACGTCCTGACTTTC.

The chain has TRBV6-4 and TRBJ2-1, with TRBD2 matching over 7 bases. CDR1 is MRHNA, CDR2 SNTAGT, per germline. The CDR3 runs 15 residues. The junction had 14 bases not matched to a gene; V was cut back by 6 bases and J by 9 bases. The DNA for the CDR3 is TGTGCCAGCAGCCGTGGGGCGGGAGTAGGTGCTGAGCAGTTCTTC. This translates into CASSRGAGVGAEQFF.